This entry describes one TCR beta chain. Antigen unknown. These data originate in a study of vaccination effects on CD4 cells after COVID-19. Germline CDR1 is MNHEY and CDR2 is SMNVEV (reference sequence). This CDR3 contains 13 residues. Trimming pared 2 bases from V and 7 bases from J, leaving 6 bases between. ViraFEST used viral peptide pools to expand antigen-specific CD4+ T cells before sequencing. A roughly ten-day culture period preceded the isolation of CD4+ T cells. A PCR test confirmed that the person had SARS-CoV-2 infection between March and December 2020. Some clones are missing from TCRdb's copy, which holds only in-frame ones; the method was immunoSEQ multiplex PCR. Of 42,000 or so clones listed, around 66% are singletons.

The V gene is TRBV27, the J gene TRBJ1-6; possible D gene TRBD1, 5 bases. This TCR was sampled from a human donor who had a prior SARS-CoV-2 infection. Sample: CD4+ T cells from PBMCs cultured with a peptide pool, taken before COVID-19 vaccination. The CDR3 protein is CASSLGHNSPLHF. For the CDR3, the DNA is TGTGCCAGCAGTTTAGGACACAATTCACCCCTCCACTTT.